Shown below are 31 T cell receptor beta chains from a single sample sequenced in a study of blood T cell repertoires in COVID-19 (dated by TCRdb to the early 2020s). The library relied on the immunoSEQ multiplex PCR assay. TCRdb's version of the immuneACCESS table is confined to in-frame rearrangements and falls short of the full clone set. An unresolved V gene accounts for under half of the shortfall where checked; the remainder is of unknown origin. This sample has 250,000 to 350,000 clones in its table, and 80% to 95% of those were observed once. 6.5% to 8% of the sample comes from the top ten. Sequencing input: peripheral blood. These receptors all come from a woman in her twenties or thirties with COVID-19, enrolled during active disease.

About this clone: A junction end diverges from the germline sequence, so it may reflect a read error. The chain has TRBV15 and TRBJ2-2; D may be TRBD1 (6 bases). The CDR3 consists of 16 residues. Germline V lookup: CDR1 LNHNV, CDR2 YYDKDF (reference sequence). The CDR3 spells CATSRRTAPNTGELFF. The CDR3, as DNA: TGTGCCACCAGCAGAAGGACAGCCCCGAATACCGGGGAGCTGTTTTTT.

The rearrangement uses TRBV28 and TRBJ1-1; possible D gene TRBD1, 6 bases. The CDR3 covers 13 residues. The V gene lost 3 bases and the J gene lost 4 bases, with 9 bases spanning the gap. Germline V CDR1 and CDR2: MDHEN, SYDVKM. The DNA of the CDR3 is TGTGCCAGCAGTTTGGGGGCCTCCACTGAAGCTTTCTTT. It encodes CASSLGASTEAFF.

This rearrangement joins TRBV2 to TRBJ1-1; 9 bases are shared with TRBD1. V dropped 6 bases and J dropped 6; count of bases not matched to a gene: 8. The CDR3 contains 14 residues. Per germline, CDR1 SNHLY and CDR2 FYNNEI. The DNA for the CDR3 is TGTGCCAGCAGGTCGGGACAGGGACTGGCTGAAGCTTTCTTT. It specifies CASRSGQGLAEAFF.

The J gene is TRBJ2-1, the V gene TRBV11-3; 9 positions match TRBD1. Trimming cost V 5 bases and J 1 base; bases outside gene matches: 3. The CDR3 length is 15 residues. Germline V gives CDR1 SGHNT, CDR2 YENEEA. CDR3 sequence reads: CASSEGQGSYNEQFF. The CDR3 nucleotides read TGTGCCAGCAGCGAAGGACAGGGGTCCTACAATGAGCAGTTCTTC.

This chain connects TRBV5-1 to TRBJ1-5; 7 bases are shared with TRBD1. V lost 2 bases and J lost 4; bases outside the gene matches: 6. The CDR3 extends over 15 amino acids. In germline, CDR1 is SGHRS, CDR2 YFSETQ. The CDR3 nucleotides read TGCGCCAGCAGCTTAGGGACAGTTCGAAATCAGCCCCAGCATTTT. Amino acids: CASSLGTVRNQPQHF.

The CDR3 nucleotides are TGTGCCAGCAGCGTAGTTGGGCGGGAGAGCACCGGGGAGCTGTTTTTT. Protein: CASSVVGRESTGELFF. The chain employs TRBV9 and TRBJ2-2; 7 bases line up with TRBD2. After removal of 0 bases from V and 4 bases from J, the junction contained 6 bases not matched to a gene. Germline V CDR1 and CDR2: SGDLS, YYNGEE. CDR3 length: 16 amino acids.

This clone was detected only a few times. The rearrangement links TRBV7-2 to TRBJ1-2, with a weak D call TRBD1 (6 bases). CDR3 length: 13 residues. Germline V gene data show CDR1 as SGHTA and CDR2 as FQGNSA. V lost 4 bases to trimming and J lost 8 bases, with 14 bases between them. DNA for the CDR3: TGTGCCAGCAGCTCACAGGGCCCGGGGGGCTACACCTTC. Protein: CASSSQGPGGYTF. The variable domain in full, completed from reference TRBV7-2 and TRBJ1-2, reads GAGVSQSPSNKVTEKGKDVELRCDPISGHTALYWYRQSLGQGLEFLIYFQGNSAPDKSGLPSDRFSAERTGGSVSTLTIQRTQQEDSAVYLCASSSQGPGGYTFGSGTRLTVV.

The chain employs TRBV7-9 and TRBJ2-3; 13 nucleotides line up with TRBD2. This CDR3 is 16 amino acids long. V dropped 1 base and J dropped 6; count of bases not matched to a gene: 4. The germline V gene has CDR1 SEHNR and CDR2 FQNEAQ (reference sequence). The CDR3: CASSLGTSGSSDTQYF. Here the CDR3 DNA reads TGTGCCAGCAGCTTAGGGACTAGCGGGAGTAGCGATACGCAGTATTTT.

In this sample, this clone turned up a few times. The genes are TRBV30 and TRBJ2-7; 11 bases fit TRBD1. Germline lookup yields CDR1 GTSNPN and CDR2 SVGIG (reference sequence). The CDR3 is 16 amino acids. Unmatched junction bases numbered 10, after V lost 1 base and J lost 5 bases. The CDR3 region is CAWSETPGQGEHEQYF. The CDR3 bases are TGTGCCTGGAGTGAGACGCCGGGACAGGGGGAACACGAGCAGTACTTC.

The chain uses TRBV14 and TRBJ2-6; tentative D call: TRBD1 (5 bases). Germline CDR1 reads SGHDN; CDR2 reads FVKESK. This CDR3 has 17 amino acids. V lost 3 bases and J 0 bases, leaving 12 bases between the germline ends. The CDR3 sequence is CASSQDIPSSGANVLTF. The DNA of the CDR3 is TGTGCCAGCAGCCAGGACATCCCGAGCTCTGGGGCCAACGTCCTGACTTTC.

The chain employs TRBV5-1 and TRBJ1-2; 8 nucleotides align to TRBD1. Unmatched junction bases numbered 0, after V lost 0 bases and J lost 2 bases. The germline V gene has CDR1 SGHRS and CDR2 YFSETQ. This CDR3 is 14 amino acids long. CDR3 amino acids: CASSLGTGNYGYTF. In DNA form, the CDR3 reads TGCGCCAGCAGCTTGGGGACAGGGAACTATGGCTACACCTTC.

This chain uses TRBV7-2 with TRBJ1-4; D is ambiguous. The CDR3 is made up of 12 amino acids. Per germline, CDR1 SGHTA and CDR2 FQGNSA. V lost 5 bases to trimming and J lost 8 bases, with 9 bases between them. The CDR3 protein is CASSPYGEKLFF. The CDR3 DNA reads TGTGCCAGCAGCCCGTACGGGGAAAAACTGTTTTTT.

The chain joins TRBV5-4 to TRBJ1-1; no clear D. Trimming left V 4 bases short and J 6 bases short, with 13 bases between. This CDR3 has 13 amino acids. CDR1 and CDR2 (germline): SGHNT, YYREEE (reference sequence). In nucleotides, the CDR3 is TGTGCCAGCAGCCCAGGTTGGGTCGCTGAAGCTTTCTTT. It specifies CASSPGWVAEAFF.

The chain has TRBV5-1 and TRBJ1-2; perhaps TRBD1 as D (5 bases). From germline, CDR1 is SGHRS and CDR2 YFSETQ. The CDR3 has 15 amino acids. Trimming pared 3 bases from V and 6 bases from J, leaving 18 bases between. The CDR3 coding sequence is TGCGCCAGCAGCTCCGTGGTAGCGGGGCCCCATGGCTACACCTTC. It specifies CASSSVVAGPHGYTF.

The chain joins TRBV11-2 to TRBJ2-7; D might be TRBD1 (6 bases). The CDR3 totals 13 residues. Trimming removed 7 bases at V and 6 bases at J, with 16 bases between. Germline CDR1 and CDR2: SGHAT and FQNNGV. The CDR3 DNA reads TGTGCCAGCACCCGGTCAGGGGCGGGCGAGCAGTACTTC. It translates to CASTRSGAGEQYF. Variable domain in full (rest from reference TRBV11-2 and TRBJ2-7): EAGVAQSPRYKIIEKRQSVAFWCNPISGHATLYWYQQILGQGPKLLIQFQNNGVVDDSQLPKDRFSAERLKGVDSTLKIQPAKLEDSAVYLCASTRSGAGEQYFGPGTRLTVT.

The V and J genes are TRBV6-1 and TRBJ1-5, with a possible D match to TRBD1 (5 bases). The CDR3 is 16 amino acids. The germline V gene has CDR1 MNHNS and CDR2 SASEGT. V lost 2 bases to trimming and J lost 0 bases, with 11 bases between them. The CDR3 nucleotides read TGTGCCAGCAGTGAAAGGGGCGGTTATAGCAATCAGCCCCAGCATTTT. It is translated as CASSERGGYSNQPQHF.

V usage is TRBV5-1 and J usage is TRBJ1-1; no clear D. This CDR3 has 13 amino acids. From germline, CDR1 is SGHRS and CDR2 YFSETQ. Trimming pared 2 bases from V and 3 bases from J, leaving 8 bases between. CDR3 nucleotide sequence: TGCGCCAGCAGCTTCGGGAGACACACTGAAGCTTTCTTT. It specifies CASSFGRHTEAFF.

This chain links TRBV7-9 with TRBJ1-4, with 7 nucleotides matching TRBD1. V shed 8 bases, J shed 5 bases, and the junction held 5 bases outside the gene matches. This CDR3 spans 13 amino acids. Germline CDR1 is SEHNR and CDR2 is FQNEAQ (reference sequence). CDR3 sequence (DNA): TGTGCCAGCGGTACAGGGGTGAATGAAAAACTGTTTTTT. It is translated as CASGTGVNEKLFF.

The rearrangement joins TRBV5-5 to TRBJ1-1, with D perhaps TRBD1 (6 bases). V was clipped by 3 bases and J by 1 base, with 7 bases between them. Germline V gives CDR1 SGHKS, CDR2 YYEKEE (reference sequence). CDR3 length: 13 residues. CDR3 protein: CASSWGQNTEAFF. The CDR3 DNA follows: TGTGCCAGCAGCTGGGGACAGAACACTGAAGCTTTCTTT.

This chain links TRBV9 with TRBJ2-1; D is uncertain. The V gene lost 0 bases and the J gene lost 7 bases, with 8 bases spanning the gap. Germline-derived CDR1 and CDR2 are SGDLS and YYNGEE. The CDR3 is made up of 13 amino acids. The CDR3 sequence: CASSVDWWNEQFF. The DNA of the CDR3 is TGTGCCAGCAGCGTAGACTGGTGGAATGAGCAGTTCTTC.

The chain has TRBV7-6 and TRBJ2-2, with TRBD1 matching 8 bases. Germline values: CDR1 SGHVS, CDR2 FNYEAQ. The CDR3 spans 18 residues. Trimming cost V 1 base and J 3 bases; bases outside gene matches: 10. CDR3 sequence: CASSLVRQGAVHTGELFF. CDR3 bases: TGTGCCAGCAGCTTAGTTCGCCAGGGGGCTGTTCACACCGGGGAGCTGTTTTTT. Complete variable domain (other parts from reference TRBV7-6 and TRBJ2-2): GAGVSQSPRYKVTKRGQDVALRCDPISGHVSLYWYRQALGQGPEFLTYFNYEAQQDKSGLPNDRFSAERPEGSISTLTIQRTEQRDSAMYRCASSLVRQGAVHTGELFFGEGSRLTVL.

This rearrangement joins TRBV6-6 to TRBJ1-5; D ambiguous. V lost 6 bases, J lost 1 base, and 13 bases lay in between. The CDR3 has 15 residues. Germline-derived CDR1 and CDR2 are MNHNY and SVGAGI (reference sequence). CDR3 residues: CASRPTSSSNQPQHF. For the CDR3, the DNA is TGTGCCAGCAGGCCGACAAGCTCAAGCAATCAGCCCCAGCATTTT.

Comment on this clone: An end of the junction does not agree with germline; a read error may underlie this. Other DNA sequences of this sample code for an identical CDR3. This sequence joins TRBV2 and TRBJ1-2; D is perhaps TRBD1 (6 bases). CDR1 and CDR2 (germline): SNHLY, FYNNEI. The CDR3 spans 13 residues. The CDR3 DNA follows: TGTGCCAGCGGAGGGGGGGTGAACTATGGTTACACCTTC. The encoded protein is CASGGGVNYGYTF.

J is TRBJ1-5 and V is TRBV2; D is possibly TRBD1 (5 bases). Germline CDR1 SNHLY, CDR2 FYNNEI. This CDR3 has 15 amino acids. V lost 2 bases and J 3 bases, leaving 11 bases between the germline ends. CDR3 loop: CASSEKGFTNQPQHF. The DNA for the CDR3 is TGTGCCAGCAGTGAAAAGGGGTTCACCAATCAGCCCCAGCATTTT.

The CDR3 is CASSEGQGLADTQYF. CDR3 DNA: TGTGCCAGCAGTGAGGGACAGGGATTGGCAGATACGCAGTATTTT. The rearrangement links TRBV6-1 to TRBJ2-3, with 9 bases matching TRBD1. CDR1 is MNHNS, CDR2 SASEGT, per germline. J was trimmed by 4 bases and V by 3 bases; bases with no gene match: 5. The length of the CDR3 is 15 residues.

The chain recombines TRBV5-1 with TRBJ1-2; TRBD1 matches 10 bases. The germline V gene has CDR1 SGHRS and CDR2 YFSETQ. The ends lost 3 bases at V and 5 bases at J; junction bases unmatched: 7. CDR3 length: 15 amino acids. As DNA, the CDR3 is TGCGCCAGCAGCTGGGGACAGGGGAGAGGTTATGGCTACACCTTC. Translated, it gives CASSWGQGRGYGYTF.

This clone was observed once. CDR3 sequence: CASSFSGTANTGELFF. CDR3 nucleotides: TGCGCCAGCAGTTTTTCCGGGACAGCGAACACCGGGGAGCTGTTTTTT. The chain couples TRBV5-1 to TRBJ2-2; 7 bases map to TRBD1. Germline CDR1 SGHRS, CDR2 YFSETQ. Trimming cost V 5 bases and J 0 bases; bases outside gene matches: 7. The CDR3 has 16 residues. Full variable domain (remainder filled in from reference TRBV5-1 and TRBJ2-2): KAGVTQTPRYLIKTRGQQVTLSCSPISGHRSVSWYQQTPGQGLQFLFEYFSETQRNKGNFPGRFSGRQFSNSRSEMNVSTLELGDSALYLCASSFSGTANTGELFFGEGSRLTVL.

The rearrangement joins TRBV7-2 to TRBJ2-2; the D is unclear. V was cut by 0 bases and J by 7 bases, with 9 bases left in between. Germline V gives CDR1 SGHTA, CDR2 FQGNSA. CDR3 length: 14 amino acids. CDR3 in amino acids: CASSLAPLGGELFF. CDR3 DNA: TGTGCCAGCAGCTTAGCCCCTCTAGGCGGGGAGCTGTTTTTT.

The chain is built from TRBV19 and TRBJ1-5, with a possible D match to TRBD1 (6 bases). Looked up from germline, CDR1 is LNHDA and CDR2 is SQIVND (reference sequence). The CDR3 contains 13 residues. Trimming shortened V by 6 bases and J by 6 bases, and 12 bases separated the two germline ends. As DNA, the CDR3 is TGTGCCAGTAGGGTACAGGGATTTCAGCCCCAGCATTTT. Its translation: CASRVQGFQPQHF.

V gene TRBV5-5 combines with J gene TRBJ1-2, with TRBD1 matching over 12 bases. Germline CDR1 SGHKS, CDR2 YYEKEE (reference sequence). The V segment lost 4 bases and the J segment 8 bases; nucleotides outside the gene matches: 6. CDR3 length: 14 amino acids. Written as DNA, the CDR3 is TGTGCCAGCAGCCTGTCCGGGACAGGGGGCGGCTACACCTTC. It yields the protein CASSLSGTGGGYTF. The full variable domain, rest sourced from reference TRBV5-5 and TRBJ1-2, is DAGVTQSPTHLIKTRGQQVTLRCSPISGHKSVSWYQQVLGQGPQFIFQYYEKEERGRGNFPDRFSARQFPNYSSELNVNALLLGDSALYLCASSLSGTGGGYTFGSGTRLTVV.

The chain combines TRBV28 with TRBJ2-7, with D perhaps TRBD1 (6 bases). The germline CDR1 and CDR2 sequences are MDHEN and SYDVKM. The CDR3 has 15 residues. Between the trimmed V and J ends, which lost 1 base and 3 bases, there was a span of 13 bases. CDR3 sequence reads: CASSLSPDRIYEQYF. The CDR3 nucleotides read TGTGCCAGCAGTTTATCCCCAGACAGGATCTACGAGCAGTACTTC.